This TCR beta chain was profiled in a study of T cell repertoires in cytomegalovirus infection. Turning to the study itself: Based on public TCR beta signatures, there were indications of CMV infection and of a matching HLA type.

TCRdb reprocessed the reads with MiXCR, giving one entry per CDR3 protein. The repertoire has some 160,000 distinct CDR3 sequences, under 20% of them found once; the top ten carry under 20%. V lost 4 bases, J lost 6 bases, and 14 bases lay in between. This CDR3 comprises 15 residues. Germline values: CDR1 KGHDR, CDR2 SFDVKD. The sequenced sample was CD8+ T cells from PBMCs. V is TRBV24-1 and J is TRBJ2-2; D assignment may be TRBD1 or TRBD2 (5 bases each). This clonotype was obtained from a human donor in good health (CMV status not recorded). Some clones in this sample may be carry-over from other donors' samples. CDR3 bases: TGTGCCACCAGTGACTCCGGGACCCCCGCCGGGGAGCTGTTTTTT. Translating gives CATSDSGTPAGELFF.